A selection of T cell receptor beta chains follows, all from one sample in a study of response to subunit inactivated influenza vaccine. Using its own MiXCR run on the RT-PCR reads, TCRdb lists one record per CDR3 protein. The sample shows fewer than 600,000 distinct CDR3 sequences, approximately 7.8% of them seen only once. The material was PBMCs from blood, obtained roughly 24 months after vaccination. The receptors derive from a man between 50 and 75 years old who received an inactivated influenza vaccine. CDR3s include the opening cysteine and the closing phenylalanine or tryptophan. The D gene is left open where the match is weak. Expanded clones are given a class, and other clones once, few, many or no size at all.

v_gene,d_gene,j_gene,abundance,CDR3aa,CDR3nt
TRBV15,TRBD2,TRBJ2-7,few,CATSRDPTSGTYEQYF,TGTGCCACCAGCAGAGATCCGACTAGCGGGACCTACGAGCAGTACTTC
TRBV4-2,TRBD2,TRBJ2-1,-,CASSQGGRAGVAEEQFF,TGTGCCAGCAGCCAAGGTGGTAGGGCGGGAGTCGCGGAGGAGCAGTTCTTC
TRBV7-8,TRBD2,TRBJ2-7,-,CASSLITSGGHRSYEQYF,TGTGCCAGCAGCTTAATTACTAGCGGGGGCCACCGCTCCTACGAGCAGTACTTC
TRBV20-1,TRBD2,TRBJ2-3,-,CSAPPLAGGDTQYF,TGCAGTGCTCCACCACTAGCGGGAGGAGATACGCAGTATTTT
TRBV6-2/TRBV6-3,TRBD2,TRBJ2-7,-,CASSYTGWTSGRRGYEQYF,TGTGCCAGCAGTTACACAGGCTGGACTAGCGGGAGGAGGGGCTACGAGCAGTACTTC
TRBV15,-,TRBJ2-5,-,CATSSSPGGETQYF,TGTGCCACCAGCAGTTCCCCCGGGGGAGAGACCCAGTACTTC
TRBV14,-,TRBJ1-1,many,CASSRDVGPQAFF,TGTGCCAGCAGCCGCGACGTGGGCCCACAAGCTTTCTTT
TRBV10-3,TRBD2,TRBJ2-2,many,CAISEIIIGLAAGELFF,TGTGCCATCAGTGAAATTATCATCGGACTAGCGGCCGGGGAGCTGTTTTTT
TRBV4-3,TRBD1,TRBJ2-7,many,CASSQTFWTGISYEQYF,TGCGCCAGCAGCCAAACATTCTGGACAGGGATCTCCTACGAGCAGTACTTC
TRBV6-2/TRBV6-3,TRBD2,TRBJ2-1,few,CASSDLTSGYASYNEQFF,TGTGCCAGCAGTGACCTGACTAGCGGCTACGCATCCTACAATGAGCAGTTCTTC
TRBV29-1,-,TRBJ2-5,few,CSVQQETQYF,TGCAGCGTTCAGCAAGAGACCCAGTACTTC
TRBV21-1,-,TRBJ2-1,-,CASSKARKRWERGNYNEQFF,TGTGCCAGCAGCAAAGCCCGAAAGCGGTGGGAGCGGGGGAACTACAATGAGCAGTTCTTC
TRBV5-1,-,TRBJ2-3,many,CASSLDDPRTDTQYF,TGCGCCAGCAGCCTGGACGACCCGAGGACAGATACGCAGTATTTT